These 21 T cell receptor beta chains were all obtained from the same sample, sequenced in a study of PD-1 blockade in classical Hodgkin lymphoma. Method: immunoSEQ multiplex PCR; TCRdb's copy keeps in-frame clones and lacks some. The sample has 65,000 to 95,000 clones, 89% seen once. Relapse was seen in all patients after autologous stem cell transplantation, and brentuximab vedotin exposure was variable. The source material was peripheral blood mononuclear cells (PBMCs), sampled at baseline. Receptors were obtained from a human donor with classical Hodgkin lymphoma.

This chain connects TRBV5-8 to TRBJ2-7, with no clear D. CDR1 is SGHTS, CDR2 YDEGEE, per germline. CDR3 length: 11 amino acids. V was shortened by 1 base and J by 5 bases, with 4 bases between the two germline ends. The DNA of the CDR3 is TGTGCCAGCAGCTTGTTGAACGAGCAGTACTTC. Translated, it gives CASSLLNEQYF.

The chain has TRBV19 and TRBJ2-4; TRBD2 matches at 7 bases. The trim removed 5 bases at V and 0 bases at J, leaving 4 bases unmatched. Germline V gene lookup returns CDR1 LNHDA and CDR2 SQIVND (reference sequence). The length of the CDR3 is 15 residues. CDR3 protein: CASSLIAGAKNIQYF. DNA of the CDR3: TGTGCCAGTAGTTTAATAGCGGGAGCCAAAAACATTCAGTACTTC.

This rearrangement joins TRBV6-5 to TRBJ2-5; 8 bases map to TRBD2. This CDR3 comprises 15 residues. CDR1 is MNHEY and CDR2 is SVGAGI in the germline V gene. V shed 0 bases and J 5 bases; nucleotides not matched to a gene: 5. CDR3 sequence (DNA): TGTGCCAGCAGTTACTCAGAGCTAGCGGGTGAGACCCAGTACTTC. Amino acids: CASSYSELAGETQYF.

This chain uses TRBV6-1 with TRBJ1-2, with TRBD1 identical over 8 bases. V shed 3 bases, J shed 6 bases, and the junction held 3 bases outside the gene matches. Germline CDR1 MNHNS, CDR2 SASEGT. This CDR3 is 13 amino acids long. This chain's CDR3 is CASSEGRGHGYTF. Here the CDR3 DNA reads TGTGCCAGCAGTGAGGGCAGGGGGCATGGCTACACCTTC.

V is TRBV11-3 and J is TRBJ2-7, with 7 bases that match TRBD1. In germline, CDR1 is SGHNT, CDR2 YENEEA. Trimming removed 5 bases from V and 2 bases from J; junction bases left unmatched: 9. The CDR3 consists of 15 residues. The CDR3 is CASSLRDSGAYEQYF. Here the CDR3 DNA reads TGTGCCAGCAGCCTTAGGGACAGTGGGGCCTACGAGCAGTACTTC.

Written as DNA, the CDR3 is TGCGCCAGCAGCCCCTACCGGGGTGGCGACACTGAAGCTTTCTTT. Residues: CASSPYRGGDTEAFF. The V call is TRBV5-1, the J call TRBJ1-1; D call uncertain. Germline CDR1 and CDR2: SGHRS and YFSETQ. Trimming removed 4 bases from V and 3 bases from J, with 16 bases in between. This CDR3 comprises 15 residues.

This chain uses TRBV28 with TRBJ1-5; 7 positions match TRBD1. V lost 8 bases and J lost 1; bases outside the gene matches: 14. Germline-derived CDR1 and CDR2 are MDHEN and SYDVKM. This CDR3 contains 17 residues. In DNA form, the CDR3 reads TGTGCCAGCCGACCGATACTTGACAGGGCAAGCAATCAGCCCCAGCATTTT. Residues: CASRPILDRASNQPQHF. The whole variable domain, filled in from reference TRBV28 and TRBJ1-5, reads DVKVTQSSRYLVKRTGEKVFLECVQDMDHENMFWYRQDPGLGLRLIYFSYDVKMKEKGDIPEGYSVSREKKERFSLILESASTNQTSMYLCASRPILDRASNQPQHFGDGTRLSIL.

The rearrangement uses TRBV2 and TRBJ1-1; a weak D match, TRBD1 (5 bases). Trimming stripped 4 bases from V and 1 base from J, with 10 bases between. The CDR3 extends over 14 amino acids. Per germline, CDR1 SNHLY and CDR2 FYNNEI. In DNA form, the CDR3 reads TGTGCCAGCAGTGTACAGGTTTCGAACACTGAAGCTTTCTTT. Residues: CASSVQVSNTEAFF.

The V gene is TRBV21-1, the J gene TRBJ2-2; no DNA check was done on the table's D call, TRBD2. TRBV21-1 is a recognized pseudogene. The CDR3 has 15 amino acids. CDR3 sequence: CASSKATGSNGELFF. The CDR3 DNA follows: TGTGCCAGCAGCAAAGCGACGGGGTCGAACGGGGAGCTGTTTTTT.

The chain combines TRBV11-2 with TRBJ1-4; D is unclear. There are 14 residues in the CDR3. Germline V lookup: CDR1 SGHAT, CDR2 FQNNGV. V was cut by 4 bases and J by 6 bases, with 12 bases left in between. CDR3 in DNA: TGTGCCAGCAGCTCCCATACGGAAGATGAAAAACTGTTTTTT. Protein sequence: CASSSHTEDEKLFF.

The CDR3 DNA sequence: TGTGCCAGCAGCTTAGGAAGGAACCTTGGGGAGACCCAGTACTTC. Protein product: CASSLGRNLGETQYF. J is TRBJ2-5 and V is TRBV7-2, with D hard to call. The CDR3 sequence is 15 residues long. Germline CDR1 is SGHTA and CDR2 is FQGNSA. The V gene lost 1 base and the J gene lost 5 bases, with 14 bases spanning the gap.

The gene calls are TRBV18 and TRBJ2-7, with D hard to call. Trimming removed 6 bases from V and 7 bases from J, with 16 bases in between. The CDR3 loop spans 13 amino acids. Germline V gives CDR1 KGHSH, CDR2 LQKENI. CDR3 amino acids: CASSRSEVSEQYF. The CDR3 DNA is TGTGCCAGCTCTCGAAGCGAGGTTTCTGAGCAGTACTTC.

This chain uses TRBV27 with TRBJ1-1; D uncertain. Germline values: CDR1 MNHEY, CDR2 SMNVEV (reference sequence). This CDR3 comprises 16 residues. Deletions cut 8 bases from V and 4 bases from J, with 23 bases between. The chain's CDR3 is CASGSGRIRRGTEAFF. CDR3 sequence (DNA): TGTGCCAGCGGCTCGGGTCGAATCAGGAGAGGCACTGAAGCTTTCTTT.

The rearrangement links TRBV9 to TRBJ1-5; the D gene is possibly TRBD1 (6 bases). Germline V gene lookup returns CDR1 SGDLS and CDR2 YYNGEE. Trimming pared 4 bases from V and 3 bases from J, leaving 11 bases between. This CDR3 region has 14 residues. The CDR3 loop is CASSTGTNNQPQHF. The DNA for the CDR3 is TGTGCCAGCAGCACAGGGACTAACAATCAGCCCCAGCATTTT.

In DNA form, the CDR3 reads TGCAGCGTTTCGGTCGGATGGGAGGATAATGAAAAACTGTTTTTT. It yields the protein CSVSVGWEDNEKLFF. The gene calls are TRBV29-1 and TRBJ1-4; D is uncertain. Germline-derived CDR1 and CDR2 are SQVTM and ANQGSEA. Trimming shortened V by 5 bases and J by 4 bases, and 17 bases separated the two germline ends. The CDR3 sequence is 15 residues long.

CDR3 residues: CATRRTSNEKLFF. The CDR3 nucleotides are TGTGCCACCCGTCGGACAAGTAATGAAAAACTGTTTTTT. The rearrangement joins TRBV15 to TRBJ1-4, with a possible D match to TRBD1 (5 bases). Trimming stripped 8 bases from V and 4 bases from J, with 11 bases between. This CDR3 spans 13 amino acids. Germline values: CDR1 LNHNV, CDR2 YYDKDF (reference sequence).

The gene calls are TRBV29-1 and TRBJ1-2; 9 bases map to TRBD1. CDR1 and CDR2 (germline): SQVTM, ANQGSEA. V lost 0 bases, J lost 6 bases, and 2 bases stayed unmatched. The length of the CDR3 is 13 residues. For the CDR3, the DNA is TGCAGCGTTGAAGACGGGACAGGGAATGGCTACACCTTC. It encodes CSVEDGTGNGYTF.

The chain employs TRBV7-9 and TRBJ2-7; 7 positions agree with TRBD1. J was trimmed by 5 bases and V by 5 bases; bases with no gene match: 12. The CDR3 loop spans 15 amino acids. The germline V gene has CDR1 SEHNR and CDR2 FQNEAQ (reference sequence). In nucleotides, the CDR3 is TGTGCCAGCAGCCCAACGGGCAGGGGGTACAACGAGCAGTACTTC. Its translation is CASSPTGRGYNEQYF.

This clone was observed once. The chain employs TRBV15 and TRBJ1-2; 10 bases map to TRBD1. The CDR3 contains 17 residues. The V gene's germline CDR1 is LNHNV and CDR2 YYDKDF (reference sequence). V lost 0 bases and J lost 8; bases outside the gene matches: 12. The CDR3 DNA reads TGTGCCACCAGCAGAGATCTCAACTCGGACAGGGGGAAGGGCTACACCTTC. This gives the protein CATSRDLNSDRGKGYTF.

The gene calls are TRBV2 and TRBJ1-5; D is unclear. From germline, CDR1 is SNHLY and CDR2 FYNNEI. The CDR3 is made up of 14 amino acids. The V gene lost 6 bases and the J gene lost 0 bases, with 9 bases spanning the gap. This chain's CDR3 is CASRVDTSNQPQHF. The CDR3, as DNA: TGTGCCAGCAGGGTCGACACTAGCAATCAGCCCCAGCATTTT.

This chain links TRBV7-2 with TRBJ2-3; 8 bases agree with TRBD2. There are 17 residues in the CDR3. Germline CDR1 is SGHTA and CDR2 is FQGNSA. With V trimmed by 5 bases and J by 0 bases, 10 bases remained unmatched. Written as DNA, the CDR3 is TGTGCCAGCAGCCTCATCCCGACTAGCGCTAGCACAGATACGCAGTATTTT. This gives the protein CASSLIPTSASTDTQYF.